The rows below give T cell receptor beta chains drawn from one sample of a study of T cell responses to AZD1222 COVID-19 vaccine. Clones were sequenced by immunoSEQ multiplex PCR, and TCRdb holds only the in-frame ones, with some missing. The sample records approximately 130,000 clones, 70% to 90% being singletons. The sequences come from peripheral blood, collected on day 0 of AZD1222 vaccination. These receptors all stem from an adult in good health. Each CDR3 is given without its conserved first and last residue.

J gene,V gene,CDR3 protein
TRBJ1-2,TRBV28,ASSTLGTNYGYT
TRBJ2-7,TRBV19,ASSIDEQY
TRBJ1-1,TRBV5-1,ASSLEDSGNTEAF
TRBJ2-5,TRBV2,ASSSDGGLGKETQY
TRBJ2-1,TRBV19,ATDKEGREQF
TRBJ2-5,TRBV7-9,ASSLALGRGMQQETQY
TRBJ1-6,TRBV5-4,ASSLETAGTSPLH
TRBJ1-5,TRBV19,ASRGGQGINQPQH
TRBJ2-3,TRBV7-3,ASRSGTSRTDTQY
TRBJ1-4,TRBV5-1,ASSPGLSNEKLF
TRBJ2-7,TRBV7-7,ASSSRFGPYEQY
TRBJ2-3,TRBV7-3,ASSQTGKNTDTQY
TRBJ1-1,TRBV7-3,ASSPGGGETEAF
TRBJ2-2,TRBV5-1,ASTRANTGELF
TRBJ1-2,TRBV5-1,ASSLDGSYGYT
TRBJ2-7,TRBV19,ASSIGLAGGDSYEQY
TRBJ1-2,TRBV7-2,ASSQYRTSGYGYT
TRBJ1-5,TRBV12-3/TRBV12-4,ASSLIGDQPQH
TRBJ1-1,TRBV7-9,ASSTPGTVEAF
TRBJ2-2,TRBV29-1,SVGGAGLTGELF
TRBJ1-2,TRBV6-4,ASSDTRKEPYGYT
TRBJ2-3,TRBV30,AWSSGLAGPDTQY
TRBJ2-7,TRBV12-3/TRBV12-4,ASSRTSSEQY
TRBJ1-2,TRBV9,ASSVEGGFGYT
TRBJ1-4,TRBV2,ASSDLGTANNEKLF
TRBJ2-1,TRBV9,ASSRAGGTYNEQF
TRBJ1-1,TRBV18,ASSPGDRGQENTEAF
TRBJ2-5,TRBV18,ASSPGGETQY
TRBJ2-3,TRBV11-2,ASSLVGSYTDTQY